The 5 T cell receptor beta chains listed next were all sequenced from one sample in a study of beta chain features in type 1 diabetes. The sequenced template was cDNA made from the entire isolated RNA. Sequencing used immunoSEQ multiplex PCR; TCRdb keeps in-frame clones, though not all of them. This table has about 620,000 clones, around 15% appearing once. Sequencing was carried out using naive CD4+ T cells from blood. These receptor sequences come from a man younger than 35 in good health.

This clone was counted only a few times. The chain couples TRBV27 to TRBJ2-1; 13 positions match TRBD2. The trim removed 5 bases at V and 2 bases at J, leaving 6 bases unmatched. CDR3 length equals 17 residues. Germline CDR1 MNHEY, CDR2 SMNVEV (reference sequence). This CDR3 reads CASSPGTSGVPYNEQFF. For the CDR3, the DNA is TGTGCCAGCAGTCCCGGGACTAGCGGGGTCCCCTACAATGAGCAGTTCTTC.

This clone appeared a few times. The chain uses TRBV6-5 and TRBJ1-2; D is undetermined. The CDR3 runs 13 residues. V lost 5 bases, J lost 5 bases, and 12 bases lay in between. The V gene's germline CDR1 is MNHEY and CDR2 SVGAGI. CDR3 sequence: CASSLRRGYGYTF. The CDR3 DNA reads as TGTGCCAGCAGTCTCCGCCGTGGGTATGGCTACACCTTC.

This clone was found a few times. The chain combines TRBV5-4 with TRBJ1-3; possibly TRBD1 for D (6 bases). Germline assignment: CDR1 SGHNT and CDR2 YYREEE (reference sequence). The CDR3 has 15 residues. V gave up 4 bases and J gave up 4 bases, with 15 bases separating them. This chain's CDR3 is CASSRRDKGGNTIYF. Here the CDR3 DNA reads TGTGCCAGCAGCCGCCGGGACAAAGGGGGAAACACCATATATTTT. Drawing the rest from reference TRBV5-4 and TRBJ1-3, the complete variable domain is ETGVTQSPTHLIKTRGQQVTLRCSSQSGHNTVSWYQQALGQGPQFIFQYYREEENGRGNFPPRFSGLQFPNYSSELNVNALELDDSALYLCASSRRDKGGNTIYFGEGSWLTVV.

This clone was found a few times. The V and J genes are TRBV14 and TRBJ2-1; D not resolved. Between the trimmed V and J ends, which lost 1 base and 2 bases, there was a span of 6 bases. This CDR3 has 14 amino acids. The germline gives CDR1 SGHDN, CDR2 FVKESK. CDR3: CASSQVGPYNEQFF. The CDR3 nucleotides read TGTGCCAGCAGCCAAGTCGGTCCCTACAATGAGCAGTTCTTC.

This clone appeared a few times. The chain links TRBV9 to TRBJ2-6, with 9 bases that match TRBD1. V dropped 4 bases and J dropped 4; count of bases not matched to a gene: 12. There are 18 residues in the CDR3. CDR1 SGDLS and CDR2 YYNGEE come from the germline V gene. CDR3: CASSTRTGVLMGANVLTF. The CDR3, as DNA: TGTGCCAGCAGCACCCGGACAGGGGTCTTGATGGGGGCCAACGTCCTGACTTTC.